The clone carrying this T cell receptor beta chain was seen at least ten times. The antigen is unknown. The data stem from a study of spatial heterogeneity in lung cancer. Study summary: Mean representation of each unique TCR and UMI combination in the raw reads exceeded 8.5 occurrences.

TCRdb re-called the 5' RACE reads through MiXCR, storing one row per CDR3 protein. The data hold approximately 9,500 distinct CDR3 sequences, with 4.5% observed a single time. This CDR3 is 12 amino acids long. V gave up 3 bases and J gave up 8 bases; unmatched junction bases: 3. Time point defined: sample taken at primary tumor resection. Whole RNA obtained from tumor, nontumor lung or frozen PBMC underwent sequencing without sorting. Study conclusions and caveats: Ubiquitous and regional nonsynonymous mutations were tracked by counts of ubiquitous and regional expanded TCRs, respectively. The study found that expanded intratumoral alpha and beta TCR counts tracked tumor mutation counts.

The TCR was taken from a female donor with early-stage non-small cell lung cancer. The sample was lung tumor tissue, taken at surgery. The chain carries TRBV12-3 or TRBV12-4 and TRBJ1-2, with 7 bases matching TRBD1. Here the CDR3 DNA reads TGTGCCAGCAGTTTGAGGGGGCAAGGCTACACCTTC. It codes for CASSLRGQGYTF.